The 25 T cell receptor beta chains below were found in one sample sequenced in a study. TCRdb called the reads again in MiXCR, with one record for every CDR3 protein. The sample gives about 4,500 distinct CDR3 sequences, about 8.3% of which show up once; about 9% is in the top ten. Sequenced: CD4+ T cells from synovial fluid. The source is a human donor with rheumatoid arthritis.

This clonotype was seen ten or more times. The chain carries TRBV12-5 and TRBJ2-1; no definite D call. Deletions cut 1 base from V and 5 bases from J, with 12 bases between. Germline values: CDR1 LGHNT, CDR2 FRNRAP. The CDR3 has 15 amino acids. DNA for the CDR3: TGTGCTAGTGGTTTGGGGGCCAGCCAAGACAATGAGCAGTTCTTC. It codes for CASGLGASQDNEQFF.

At least ten counts were recorded for this clonotype. V gene TRBV3-1 combines with J gene TRBJ2-2; D unresolved. CDR3 length: 13 residues. Trimming removed 1 base from V and 4 bases from J, with 4 bases in between. Germline V gives CDR1 LGHDT, CDR2 YNNKEL (reference sequence). The CDR3 spells CASSQVVTGELFF. The CDR3 bases are TGTGCCAGCAGCCAAGTAGTCACCGGGGAGCTGTTTTTT.

This clonotype is labeled as medium-sized. The chain is built from TRBV5-4 and TRBJ2-7; TRBD1 is a possible D gene (5 bases). Germline CDR1 and CDR2: SGHNT and YYREEE (reference sequence). V was pared by 4 bases and J by 4 bases, with 12 bases between. The CDR3 loop spans 13 amino acids. The CDR3 DNA reads as TGTGCCAGCAGCACCCAGGGTGGGTACGAGCAGTACTTC. This encodes CASSTQGGYEQYF.

This clonotype was observed at least ten times. The CDR3 sequence is CASSARGYEQYF. CDR3 DNA: TGTGCCAGCAGTGCTAGGGGCTACGAGCAGTACTTC. This chain connects TRBV3-1 to TRBJ2-7; TRBD1 is a possible D gene (5 bases). Trimming took off 6 bases at V and 3 bases at J, with 9 bases between the two ends. Germline CDR1 reads LGHDT; CDR2 reads YNNKEL (reference sequence). The CDR3 runs to 12 residues.

This clonotype is medium-sized in the sample. V gene TRBV3-1 combines with J gene TRBJ2-1, with 10 bases aligning to TRBD2. The CDR3 extends over 13 amino acids. V was pared by 1 base and J by 9 bases, with 0 bases of the junction left unmatched. Germline assignment: CDR1 LGHDT and CDR2 YNNKEL (reference sequence). This chain's CDR3 is CASSQVAGGEQFF. CDR3 bases: TGTGCCAGCAGCCAAGTAGCGGGAGGTGAGCAGTTCTTC.

To note about this clonotype: Being one base from a much bigger clone, this may be a read error. This chain joins TRBV6-6 and TRBJ2-1; TRBD1 matches at 11 bases. In germline, CDR1 is MNHNY, CDR2 SVGAGI (reference sequence). V dropped 1 base and J dropped 9; count of bases not matched to a gene: 5. This CDR3 has 15 amino acids. The CDR3 sequence: CASSYLGQGVGEQFF. CDR3 sequence (DNA): TGTGCCAGCAGTTACTTGGGACAGGGGGTGGGTGAGCAGTTCTTC.

There are many counts of this clonotype. The rearrangement joins TRBV7-9 to TRBJ2-3; no clear D. There are 12 residues in the CDR3. The germline V gene has CDR1 SEHNR and CDR2 FQNEAQ (reference sequence). The V end was cut by 4 bases, the J end by 5 bases, with 7 bases between. CDR3 loop: CASSSQRDTQYF. CDR3 nucleotide sequence: TGTGCCAGCAGCTCACAGAGAGATACGCAGTATTTT.

The sample holds many counts of this clonotype. The chain uses TRBV7-9 and TRBJ1-4, with 9 bases fitting TRBD1. This CDR3 is built from 14 residues. CDR1 SEHNR and CDR2 FQNEAQ come from the germline V gene (reference sequence). V shed 3 bases, J shed 5 bases, and the junction held 1 base outside the gene matches. CDR3: CASSFDRGNEKLFF. CDR3 DNA sequence: TGTGCCAGCAGCTTTGACAGGGGGAATGAAAAACTGTTTTTT. Drawing the rest from reference TRBV7-9 and TRBJ1-4, the complete variable domain is DTGVSQNPRHKITKRGQNVTFRCDPISEHNRLYWYRQTLGQGPEFLTYFQNEAQLEKSRLLSDRFSAERPKGSFSTLEIQRTEQGDSAMYLCASSFDRGNEKLFFGSGTQLSVL.

In this sample, this clonotype turned up many times. The chain couples TRBV18 to TRBJ2-1, with TRBD2 identical over 8 bases. Unmatched junction bases numbered 12, after V lost 6 bases and J lost 8 bases. Germline CDR1 and CDR2: KGHSH and LQKENI. The CDR3 loop spans 15 amino acids. The CDR3 loop reads CASSPRTGGPHEQFF. CDR3 nucleotides: TGTGCCAGCTCCCCAAGGACGGGAGGGCCCCATGAGCAGTTCTTC.

This clonotype is medium-sized (0.01 to 0.1%) within its sample. The rearrangement joins TRBV10-3 to TRBJ2-3; 7 bases fit TRBD2. Germline-derived CDR1 and CDR2 are ENHRY and SYGVKD. After removal of 4 bases from V and 5 bases from J, the junction contained 12 bases not matched to a gene. The CDR3 has 16 amino acids. The CDR3 reads CAISGSQSSGGDTQYF. The CDR3 nucleotides read TGTGCCATCAGTGGCTCCCAGTCGTCGGGAGGAGATACGCAGTATTTT.

As to this clonotype: This CDR3 fails to terminate in the conserved phenylalanine or tryptophan, so it likely reflects a read error. CDR3 sequence: CASSSGVTYGYTV. Here the CDR3 DNA reads TGTGCCAGCAGCTCAGGGGTGACCTATGGCTACACCGTC. The gene calls are TRBV11-2 and TRBJ1-2, with a weak D call TRBD1 (6 bases). CDR3 size: 13 residues. Per the germline V gene, CDR1 is SGHAT and CDR2 is FQNNGV. V was clipped by 4 bases and J by 4 bases, with 10 bases between them.

This clonotype occurred many times. V usage is TRBV3-1 and J usage is TRBJ2-2; unclear D gene. Germline values: CDR1 LGHDT, CDR2 YNNKEL (reference sequence). V was clipped by 4 bases and J by 7 bases, with 10 bases between them. This CDR3 has 13 residues. CDR3 sequence: CASSLGRGGELFF. The CDR3 DNA is TGTGCCAGCAGCCTCGGCCGAGGCGGGGAGCTGTTTTTT. The full variable domain, rest sourced from reference TRBV3-1 and TRBJ2-2, is DTAVSQTPKYLVTQMGNDKSIKCEQNLGHDTMYWYKQDSKKFLKIMFSYNNKELIINETVPNRFSPKSPDKAHLNLHINSLELGDSAVYFCASSLGRGGELFFGEGSRLTVL.

The table lists this clonotype with many counts. The gene calls are TRBV28 and TRBJ2-7; D remains unclear. Germline loops: CDR1 MDHEN, CDR2 SYDVKM. CDR3 length: 13 amino acids. The CDR3 bases are TGTGGCTCGGCAGGAGTTTTTGGTTACGAGCAGTACTTC. It yields the protein CGSAGVFGYEQYF.

Ten or more counts support this clonotype. The V call is TRBV7-8, the J call TRBJ2-7; TRBD1 aligns across 8 bases. Per the germline V gene, CDR1 is SGHVS and CDR2 is FQNEAQ. J lost 1 base, V lost 3 bases, and 8 bases had no gene match. The CDR3 is 16 amino acids. The CDR3 loop is CASSLTWTGRSYEQYF. CDR3 DNA: TGTGCCAGCAGCTTGACCTGGACAGGGAGGTCCTACGAGCAGTACTTC.

The chain couples TRBV18 to TRBJ2-2, with 7 bases identical to TRBD1. The V gene end was trimmed by 5 bases and the J gene end by 5 bases; junction bases not matched to a gene: 11. The CDR3 runs to 16 residues. Germline V gives CDR1 KGHSH, CDR2 LQKENI. The CDR3 coding sequence is TGTGCCAGCTCATCCTCAGGACAGGAGCTAACCGGGGAGCTGTTTTTT. Amino acid sequence: CASSSSGQELTGELFF.

This clonotype was found many times. The chain couples TRBV11-2 to TRBJ2-1; 11 bases fit TRBD1. Germline V gives CDR1 SGHAT, CDR2 FQNNGV. The junction had 2 bases not matched to a gene; V was cut back by 2 bases and J by 2 bases. The CDR3 sequence is 16 residues long. This CDR3 is CASSLRTGGAYNEQFF. Written as DNA, the CDR3 is TGTGCCAGCAGCTTACGGACAGGGGGCGCCTACAATGAGCAGTTCTTC.

By share of the sample, this clonotype is medium-sized. The chain has TRBV19 and TRBJ1-5; 11 nucleotides align to TRBD1. Germline-derived CDR1 and CDR2 are LNHDA and SQIVND (reference sequence). With V trimmed by 10 bases and J by 6 bases, 11 bases remained unmatched. This CDR3 is built from 15 residues. CDR3 sequence (DNA): TGTGCCACTTCGCCCGGACAGGGGGCTCGTCAGCCCCAGCATTTT. This sequence encodes CATSPGQGARQPQHF.

This clonotype was observed at least ten times. The chain employs TRBV4-1 and TRBJ2-2; the D gene is possibly TRBD2 (6 bases). V lost 2 bases to trimming and J lost 0 bases, with 13 bases between them. CDR1 and CDR2 from the germline V gene are MGHRA and YSYEKL. The CDR3 covers 17 residues. CDR3 bases: TGCGCCAGCAGCCAAAGGATAAGCGGGTCGAACACCGGGGAGCTGTTTTTT. Protein sequence: CASSQRISGSNTGELFF.

This clonotype counts as medium-sized. This chain connects TRBV7-3 to TRBJ2-1, with 11 bases identical to TRBD2. This CDR3 region has 16 residues. The V segment lost 2 bases and the J segment 4 bases; nucleotides outside the gene matches: 4. Germline V gene sequence: CDR1 SGHTA, CDR2 FQGTGA. The CDR3 reads CASSLDGTSGYNEQFF. The CDR3 DNA follows: TGTGCCAGCAGCTTAGACGGGACTAGCGGTTACAATGAGCAGTTCTTC.

Relative to its sample, this clonotype is medium-sized (0.01 to 0.1%). V usage is TRBV27 and J usage is TRBJ2-3; TRBD1 is a possible D gene (5 bases). The V gene lost 6 bases and the J gene lost 0 bases, with 19 bases spanning the gap. Germline V gives CDR1 MNHEY, CDR2 SMNVEV (reference sequence). CDR3 length: 17 residues. The CDR3 DNA is TGTGCCAGCAGACGCATGAGGACACCCGTTAGCACAGATACGCAGTATTTT. As protein: CASRRMRTPVSTDTQYF.

This clonotype ranks as medium-sized. This chain joins TRBV6-1 and TRBJ2-5; TRBD2 matches at 7 bases. After removal of 6 bases from V and 1 base from J, the junction contained 5 bases not matched to a gene. Germline V lookup: CDR1 MNHNS, CDR2 SASEGT. The CDR3 has 14 residues. This CDR3 is CASRTWEGQETQYF. For the CDR3, the DNA is TGTGCCAGCAGAACATGGGAGGGCCAAGAGACCCAGTACTTC.

By share of the sample, this clonotype is medium-sized (0.01 to 0.1%). This chain joins TRBV7-8 and TRBJ2-3, with 8 bases matching TRBD2. The CDR3 has 14 amino acids. Per germline, CDR1 SGHVS and CDR2 FQNEAQ. V lost 4 bases, J lost 3 bases, and 3 bases stayed unmatched. The CDR3 spells CASSSASGTDTQYF. As DNA, the CDR3 is TGTGCCAGCAGCTCGGCTAGCGGGACAGATACGCAGTATTTT.

This clonotype is termed medium-sized. The rearrangement joins TRBV10-3 to TRBJ1-6; the D gene is possibly TRBD1 (6 bases). Germline V gene lookup returns CDR1 ENHRY and CDR2 SYGVKD. The CDR3 length is 14 residues. The ends were cut back, 6 bases at V and 10 bases at J, with 16 bases in the middle. The CDR3 DNA is TGTGCCATCAGCGAACAGGGATGGGGCTCACCCCTCCACTTT. This translates into CAISEQGWGSPLHF.

This clonotype is labeled as medium-sized. The chain uses TRBV2 and TRBJ2-7; 11 bases are a match to TRBD2. V was pared by 4 bases and J by 2 bases, with 4 bases of the junction left unmatched. Germline values: CDR1 SNHLY, CDR2 FYNNEI. The CDR3 sequence is 15 residues long. CDR3 nucleotide sequence: TGTGCCAGCAGTGCGCTAGCGGGAGGTACCTACGAGCAGTACTTC. Its protein product is CASSALAGGTYEQYF.

This clonotype has at least ten counts. The chain couples TRBV12-3 or TRBV12-4 to TRBJ1-2; 7 bases are shared with TRBD1. J gave up 5 bases and V 6 bases, and 9 bases lay outside the gene matches. The length of the CDR3 is 14 residues. The CDR3 reads CASSPQGTWYGYTF. The CDR3 DNA reads TGTGCCAGCAGCCCACAGGGGACGTGGTATGGCTACACCTTC.